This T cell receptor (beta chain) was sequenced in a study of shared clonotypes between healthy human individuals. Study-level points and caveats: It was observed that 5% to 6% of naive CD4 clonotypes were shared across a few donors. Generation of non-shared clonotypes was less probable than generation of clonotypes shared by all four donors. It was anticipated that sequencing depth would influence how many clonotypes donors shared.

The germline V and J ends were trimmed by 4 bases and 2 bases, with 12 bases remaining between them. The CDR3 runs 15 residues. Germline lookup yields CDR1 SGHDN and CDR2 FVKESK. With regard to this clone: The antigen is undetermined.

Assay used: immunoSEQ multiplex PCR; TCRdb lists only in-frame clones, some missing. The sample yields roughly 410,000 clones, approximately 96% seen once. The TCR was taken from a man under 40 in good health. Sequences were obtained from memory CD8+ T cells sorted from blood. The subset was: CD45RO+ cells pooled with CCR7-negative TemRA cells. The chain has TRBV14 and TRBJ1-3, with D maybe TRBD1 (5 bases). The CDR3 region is CASSPTPGAGNTIYF. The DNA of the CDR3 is TGTGCCAGCAGCCCGACCCCGGGGGCTGGAAACACCATATATTTT.